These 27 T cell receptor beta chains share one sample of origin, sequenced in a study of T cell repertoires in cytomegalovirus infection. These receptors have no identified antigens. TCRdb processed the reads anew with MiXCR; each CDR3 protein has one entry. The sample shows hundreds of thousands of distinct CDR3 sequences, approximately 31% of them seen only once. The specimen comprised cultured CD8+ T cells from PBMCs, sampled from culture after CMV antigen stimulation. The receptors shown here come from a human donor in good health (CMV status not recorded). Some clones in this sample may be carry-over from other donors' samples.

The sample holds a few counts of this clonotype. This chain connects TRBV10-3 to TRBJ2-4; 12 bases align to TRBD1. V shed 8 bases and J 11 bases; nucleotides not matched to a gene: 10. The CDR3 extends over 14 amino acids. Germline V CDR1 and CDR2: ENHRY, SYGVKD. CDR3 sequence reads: CAIGEPGQGALQYF. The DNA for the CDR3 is TGTGCCATCGGGGAACCGGGACAGGGGGCTCTTCAGTACTTC.

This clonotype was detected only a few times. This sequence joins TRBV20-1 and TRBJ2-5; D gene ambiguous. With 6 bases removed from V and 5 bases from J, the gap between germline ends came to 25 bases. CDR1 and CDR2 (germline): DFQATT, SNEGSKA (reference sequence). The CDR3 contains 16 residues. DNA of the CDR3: TGCAGTGCCCTAGACCGGGCCTCTGGTAGTCAGGAGACCCAGTACTTC. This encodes CSALDRASGSQETQYF.

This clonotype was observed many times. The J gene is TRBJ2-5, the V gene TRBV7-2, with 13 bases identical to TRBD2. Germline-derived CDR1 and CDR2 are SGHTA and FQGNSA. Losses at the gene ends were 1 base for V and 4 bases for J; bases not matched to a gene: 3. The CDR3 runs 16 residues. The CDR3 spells CASSLVGTSGAETQYF. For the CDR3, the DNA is TGTGCCAGCAGCTTAGTGGGGACTAGCGGGGCAGAGACCCAGTACTTC.

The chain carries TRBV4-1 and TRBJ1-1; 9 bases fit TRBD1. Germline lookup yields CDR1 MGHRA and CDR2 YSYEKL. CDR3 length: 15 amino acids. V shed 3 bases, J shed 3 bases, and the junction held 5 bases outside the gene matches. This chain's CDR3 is CASSHGTGLHTEAFF. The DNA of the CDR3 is TGCGCCAGCAGCCACGGGACAGGGTTGCACACTGAAGCTTTCTTT.

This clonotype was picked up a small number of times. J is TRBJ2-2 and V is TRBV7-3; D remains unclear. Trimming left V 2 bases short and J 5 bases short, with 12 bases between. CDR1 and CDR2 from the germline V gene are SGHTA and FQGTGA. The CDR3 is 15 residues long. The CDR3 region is CASSLRIGDTGELFF. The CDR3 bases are TGTGCCAGCAGCTTACGTATAGGAGATACCGGGGAGCTGTTTTTT.

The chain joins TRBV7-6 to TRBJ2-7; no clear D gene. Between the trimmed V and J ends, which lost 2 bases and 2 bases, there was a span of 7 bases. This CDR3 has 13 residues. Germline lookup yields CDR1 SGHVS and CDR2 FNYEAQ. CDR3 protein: CASSLFTTYEQYF. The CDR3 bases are TGTGCCAGCAGCTTATTTACTACCTACGAGCAGTACTTC.

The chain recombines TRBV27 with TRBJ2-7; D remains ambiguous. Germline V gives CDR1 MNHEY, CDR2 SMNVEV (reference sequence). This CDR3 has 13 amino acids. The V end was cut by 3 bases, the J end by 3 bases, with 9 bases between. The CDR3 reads CASSFTENYEQYF. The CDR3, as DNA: TGTGCCAGCAGTTTTACAGAAAACTACGAGCAGTACTTC.

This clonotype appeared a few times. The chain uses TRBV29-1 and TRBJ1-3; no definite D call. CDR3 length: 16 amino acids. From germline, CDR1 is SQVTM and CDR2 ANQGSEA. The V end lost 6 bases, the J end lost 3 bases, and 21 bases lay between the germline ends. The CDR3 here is CSVPLRHPLGGNTIYF. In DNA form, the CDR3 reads TGCAGCGTCCCCCTTAGACACCCTCTTGGTGGAAACACCATATATTTT.

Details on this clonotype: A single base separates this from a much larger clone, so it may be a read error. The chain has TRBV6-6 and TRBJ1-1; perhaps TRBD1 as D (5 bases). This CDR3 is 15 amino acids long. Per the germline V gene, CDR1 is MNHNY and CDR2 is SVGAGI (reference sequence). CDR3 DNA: TGTGCCAGCAGGGATCCCCCGGGGGGGAACACTGCAGCTTTCTTT. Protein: CASRDPPGGNTAAFF.

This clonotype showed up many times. The CDR3 is CASSPVQGKNEKLFF. The CDR3 DNA is TGTGCCAGCAGCCCGGTACAGGGCAAGAATGAAAAACTGTTTTTT. The rearrangement links TRBV7-8 to TRBJ1-4, with D possibly matching TRBD1 (6 bases). V dropped 5 bases and J dropped 5 bases, with 15 bases sitting between them. Germline-derived CDR1 and CDR2 are SGHVS and FQNEAQ. This CDR3 is 15 amino acids long.

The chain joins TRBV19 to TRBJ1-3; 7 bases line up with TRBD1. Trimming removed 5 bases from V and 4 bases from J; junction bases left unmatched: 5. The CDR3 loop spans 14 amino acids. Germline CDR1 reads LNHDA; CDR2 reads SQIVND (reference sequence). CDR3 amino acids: CASSDRVFGNTIYF. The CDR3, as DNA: TGTGCCAGTAGTGACAGGGTCTTCGGAAACACCATATATTTT.

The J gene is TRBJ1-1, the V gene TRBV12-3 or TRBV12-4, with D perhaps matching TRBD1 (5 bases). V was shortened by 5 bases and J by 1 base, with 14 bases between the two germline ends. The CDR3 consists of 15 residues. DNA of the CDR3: TGTGCCAGCAGTAAACGACAGACCTCGAACACTGAAGCTTTCTTT. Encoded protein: CASSKRQTSNTEAFF.

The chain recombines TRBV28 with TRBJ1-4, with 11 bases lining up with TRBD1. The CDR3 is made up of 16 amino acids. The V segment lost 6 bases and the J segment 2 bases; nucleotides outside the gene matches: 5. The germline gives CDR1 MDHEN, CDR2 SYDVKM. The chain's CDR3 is CASRRTGGETNEKLFF. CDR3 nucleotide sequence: TGTGCCAGCAGGCGGACAGGGGGCGAGACTAATGAAAAACTGTTTTTT.

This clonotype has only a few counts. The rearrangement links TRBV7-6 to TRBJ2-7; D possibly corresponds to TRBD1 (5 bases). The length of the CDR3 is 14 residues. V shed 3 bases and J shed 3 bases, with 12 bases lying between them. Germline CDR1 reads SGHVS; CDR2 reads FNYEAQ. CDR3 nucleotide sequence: TGTGCCAGCAGCTTGTTCCCCCAGGGCTACGAGCAGTACGTC. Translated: CASSLFPQGYEQYV.

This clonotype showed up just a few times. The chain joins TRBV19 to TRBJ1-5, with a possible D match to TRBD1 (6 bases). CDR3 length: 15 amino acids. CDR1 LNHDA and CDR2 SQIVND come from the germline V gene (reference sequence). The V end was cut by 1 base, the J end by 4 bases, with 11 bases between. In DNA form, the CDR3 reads TGTGCCAGTAGTATAGGGACAGAGTCGAATCAGCCCCAGCATTTT. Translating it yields CASSIGTESNQPQHF.

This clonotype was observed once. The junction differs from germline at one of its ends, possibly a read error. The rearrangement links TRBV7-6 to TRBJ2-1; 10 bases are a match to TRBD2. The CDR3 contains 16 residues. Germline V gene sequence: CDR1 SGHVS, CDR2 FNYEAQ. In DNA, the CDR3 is TGTGCCAACAGCTTAATAGCGGGGGGCTCCTACAATGAGCAGTTCTTC. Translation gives CANSLIAGGSYNEQFF. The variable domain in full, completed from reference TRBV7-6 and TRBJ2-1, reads GAGVSQSPRYKVTKRGQDVALRCDPISGHVSLYWYRQALGQGPEFLTYFNYEAQQDKSGLPNDRFSAERPEGSISTLTIQRTEQRDSAMYRCANSLIAGGSYNEQFFGPGTRLTVL.

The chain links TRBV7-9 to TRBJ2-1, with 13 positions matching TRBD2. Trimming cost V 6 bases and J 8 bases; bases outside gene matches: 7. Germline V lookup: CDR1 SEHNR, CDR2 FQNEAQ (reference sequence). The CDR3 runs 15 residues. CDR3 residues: CASSLTSGGRDEQFF. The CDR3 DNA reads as TGTGCCAGCAGTTTGACTAGCGGGGGGCGGGATGAGCAGTTCTTC. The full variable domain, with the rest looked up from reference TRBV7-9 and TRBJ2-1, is DTGVSQNPRHKITKRGQNVTFRCDPISEHNRLYWYRQTLGQGPEFLTYFQNEAQLEKSRLLSDRFSAERPKGSFSTLEIQRTEQGDSAMYLCASSLTSGGRDEQFFGPGTRLTVL.

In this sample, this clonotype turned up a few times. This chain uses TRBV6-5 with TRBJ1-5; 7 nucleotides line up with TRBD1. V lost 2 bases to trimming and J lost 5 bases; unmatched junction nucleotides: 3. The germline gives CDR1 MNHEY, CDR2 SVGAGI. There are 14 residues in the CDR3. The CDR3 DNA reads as TGTGCCAGCAGTTACCAGGGGGGCGATCAGCCCCAGCATTTT. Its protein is CASSYQGGDQPQHF.

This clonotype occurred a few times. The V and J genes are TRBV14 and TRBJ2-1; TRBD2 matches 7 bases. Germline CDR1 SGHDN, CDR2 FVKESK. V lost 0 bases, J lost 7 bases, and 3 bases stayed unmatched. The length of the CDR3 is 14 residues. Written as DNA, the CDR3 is TGTGCCAGCAGCCAAGAAGCGGGGAAAAATGAGCAGTTCTTC. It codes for CASSQEAGKNEQFF. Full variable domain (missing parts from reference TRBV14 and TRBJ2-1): EAGVTQFPSHSVIEKGQTVTLRCDPISGHDNLYWYRRVMGKEIKFLLHFVKESKQDESGMPNNRFLAERTGGTYSTLKVQPAELEDSGVYFCASSQEAGKNEQFFGPGTRLTVL.

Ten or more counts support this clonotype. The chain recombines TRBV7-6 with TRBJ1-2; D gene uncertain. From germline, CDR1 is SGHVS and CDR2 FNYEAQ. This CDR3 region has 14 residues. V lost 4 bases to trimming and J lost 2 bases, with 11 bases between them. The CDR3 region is CASSSSDGNYGYTF. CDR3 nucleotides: TGTGCCAGCAGCTCTTCGGACGGAAACTATGGCTACACCTTC. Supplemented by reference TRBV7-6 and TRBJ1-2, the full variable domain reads GAGVSQSPRYKVTKRGQDVALRCDPISGHVSLYWYRQALGQGPEFLTYFNYEAQQDKSGLPNDRFSAERPEGSISTLTIQRTEQRDSAMYRCASSSSDGNYGYTFGSGTRLTVV.

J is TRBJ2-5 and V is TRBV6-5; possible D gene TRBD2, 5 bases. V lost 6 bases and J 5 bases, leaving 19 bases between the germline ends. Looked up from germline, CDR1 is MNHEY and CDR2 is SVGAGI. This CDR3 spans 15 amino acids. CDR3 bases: TGTGCCAGCAGCCCCTTGGTTGGGTTAGCGGAGACCCAGTACTTC. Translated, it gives CASSPLVGLAETQYF.

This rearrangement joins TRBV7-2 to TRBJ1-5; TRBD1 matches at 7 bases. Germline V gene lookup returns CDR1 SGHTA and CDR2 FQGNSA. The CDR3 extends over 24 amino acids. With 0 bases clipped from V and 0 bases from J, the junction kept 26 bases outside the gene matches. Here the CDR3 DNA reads TGTGCCAGCAGCTTAGCTTGGACGTTTACCCAACAGGGGCCGCAGTATTATAGCAATCAGCCCCAGCATTTT. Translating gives CASSLAWTFTQQGPQYYSNQPQHF. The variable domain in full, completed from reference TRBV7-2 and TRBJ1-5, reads GAGVSQSPSNKVTEKGKDVELRCDPISGHTALYWYRQSLGQGLEFLIYFQGNSAPDKSGLPSDRFSAERTGGSVSTLTIQRTQQEDSAVYLCASSLAWTFTQQGPQYYSNQPQHFGDGTRLSIL.

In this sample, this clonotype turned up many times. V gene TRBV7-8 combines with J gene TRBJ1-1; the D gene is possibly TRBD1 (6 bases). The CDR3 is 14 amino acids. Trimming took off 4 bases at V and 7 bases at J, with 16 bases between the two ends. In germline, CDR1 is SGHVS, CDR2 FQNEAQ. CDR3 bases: TGTGCCAGCAGCTGGGGGGGGGGCTCCGGTGAAGCTTTCTTT. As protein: CASSWGGGSGEAFF.

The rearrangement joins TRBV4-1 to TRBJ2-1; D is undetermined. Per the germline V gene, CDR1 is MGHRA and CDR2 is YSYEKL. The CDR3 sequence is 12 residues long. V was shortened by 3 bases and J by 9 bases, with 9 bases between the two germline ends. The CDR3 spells CASSHVIGEQFF. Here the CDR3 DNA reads TGCGCCAGCAGCCATGTTATTGGTGAGCAGTTCTTC.

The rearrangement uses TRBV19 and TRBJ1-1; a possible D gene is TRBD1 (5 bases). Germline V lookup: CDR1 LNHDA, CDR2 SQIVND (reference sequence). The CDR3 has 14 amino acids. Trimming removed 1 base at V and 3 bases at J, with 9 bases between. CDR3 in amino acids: CASSIVGRDTEAFF. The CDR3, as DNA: TGTGCCAGTAGTATAGTGGGCAGGGACACTGAAGCTTTCTTT.

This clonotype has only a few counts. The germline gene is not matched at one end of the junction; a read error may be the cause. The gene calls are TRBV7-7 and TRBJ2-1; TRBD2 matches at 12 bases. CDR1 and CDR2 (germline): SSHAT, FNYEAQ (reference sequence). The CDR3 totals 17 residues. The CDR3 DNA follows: TGTGCTAGCAGCTTAGAGCCTAGCGGGGGGGCGTCGAATGAGCAGTTCTTC. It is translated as CASSLEPSGGASNEQFF.

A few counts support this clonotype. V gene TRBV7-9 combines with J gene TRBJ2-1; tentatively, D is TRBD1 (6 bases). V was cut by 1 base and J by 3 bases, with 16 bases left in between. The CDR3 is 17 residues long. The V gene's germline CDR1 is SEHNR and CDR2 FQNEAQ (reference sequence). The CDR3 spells CASSLEDRQVHYNEQFF. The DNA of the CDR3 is TGTGCCAGCAGCTTAGAGGACAGACAAGTCCACTACAATGAGCAGTTCTTC.